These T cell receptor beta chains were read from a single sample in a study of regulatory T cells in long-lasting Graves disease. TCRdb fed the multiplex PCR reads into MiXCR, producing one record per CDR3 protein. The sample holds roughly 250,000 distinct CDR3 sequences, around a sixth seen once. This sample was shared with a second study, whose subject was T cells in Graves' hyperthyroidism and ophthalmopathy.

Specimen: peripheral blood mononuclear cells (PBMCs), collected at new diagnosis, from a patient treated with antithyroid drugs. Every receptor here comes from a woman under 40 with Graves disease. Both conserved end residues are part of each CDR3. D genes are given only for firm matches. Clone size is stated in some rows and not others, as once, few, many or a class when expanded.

cdr3_nt: TGTGCCAGTAGTACCCATCGGGGCGAGATTCAGCCCCAGCATTTT; cdr3_aa: CASSTHRGEIQPQHF; j_call: TRBJ1-5; clone_size: many; v_call: TRBV19; d_call: .
cdr3_nt: TGTGCCAGCAGTTTATCTCTGGCCGGCGGTCAGCCCCAGCATTTT; cdr3_aa: CASSLSLAGGQPQHF; j_call: TRBJ1-5; clone_size: .; v_call: TRBV27; d_call: .
cdr3_nt: TGCAGTGCTAGTCAGGGGGACGGTGGCTACACCTTC; cdr3_aa: CSASQGDGGYTF; j_call: TRBJ1-2; clone_size: many; v_call: TRBV20-1; d_call: TRBD1
cdr3_nt: TGTGCCAGCAGCTTGAGAACAGGATTAGATACGCAGTATTTT; cdr3_aa: CASSLRTGLDTQYF; j_call: TRBJ2-3; clone_size: many; v_call: TRBV5-4; d_call: .
cdr3_nt: TGTGCCAGCAGCAGACGGGGGGTGGGGGGCCTCTCCTACAATGAGCAGTTCTTC; cdr3_aa: CASSRRGVGGLSYNEQFF; j_call: TRBJ2-1; clone_size: few; v_call: TRBV14; d_call: .
cdr3_nt: TGCAGTGCTAGAGTGGGGACAGGGGGCGGTAATTCACCCCTCCACTTT; cdr3_aa: CSARVGTGGGNSPLHF; j_call: TRBJ1-6; clone_size: many; v_call: TRBV20-1; d_call: TRBD1
cdr3_nt: TGTGCCAGTAGTATGGGCAGGACGGGTCAGGAGCAGCCCCAGCATTTT; cdr3_aa: CASSMGRTGQEQPQHF; j_call: TRBJ1-5; clone_size: many; v_call: TRBV19; d_call: .
cdr3_nt: TGTGCCAGCAGCATTAGCGGGGGGGCGGGGAATGAGCAGTTCTTC; cdr3_aa: CASSISGGAGNEQFF; j_call: TRBJ2-1; clone_size: many; v_call: TRBV12-3/TRBV12-4; d_call: TRBD2
cdr3_nt: TGTGCCAGCAGCTTCTCGGGGGACACCGGGGAGCTGTTTTTT; cdr3_aa: CASSFSGDTGELFF; j_call: TRBJ2-2; clone_size: many; v_call: TRBV3-1; d_call: .
cdr3_nt: TGTGCCAGCAGCCAGGGGGGAGGGTACGAGCAGTACTTC; cdr3_aa: CASSQGGGYEQYF; j_call: TRBJ2-7; clone_size: .; v_call: TRBV3-1; d_call: TRBD2
cdr3_nt: TGTGCCAGCAGACCATCAGGACCCTATGGCTACACCTTC; cdr3_aa: CASRPSGPYGYTF; j_call: TRBJ1-2; clone_size: many; v_call: TRBV13; d_call: .
cdr3_nt: TGTGCCAGCAGCGTAGAGGGACAGGGGGCCAAAAACATTCAGTACTTC; cdr3_aa: CASSVEGQGAKNIQYF; j_call: TRBJ2-4; clone_size: .; v_call: TRBV9; d_call: TRBD1
cdr3_nt: TGTGCCAGCAGAGAGACTAGCGGGGGGGCCGGGGAGACCCAGTACTTC; cdr3_aa: CASRETSGGAGETQYF; j_call: TRBJ2-5; clone_size: .; v_call: TRBV2; d_call: TRBD2
cdr3_nt: TGTGCCAGCAGCCCACCCTGGACAGAAATACAAGAGACCCAGTACTTC; cdr3_aa: CASSPPWTEIQETQYF; j_call: TRBJ2-5; clone_size: many; v_call: TRBV7-6; d_call: .
cdr3_nt: TGTGCCAGTAGTATGGGAGGAGCCGCACCTAACTATGGCTACACCTTC; cdr3_aa: CASSMGGAAPNYGYTF; j_call: TRBJ1-2; clone_size: many; v_call: TRBV19; d_call: .